This entry lists 27 T cell receptor beta chains sequenced from one sample in a study of blood T cell repertoires in COVID-19. Generated by immunoSEQ multiplex PCR, the TCRdb table keeps only in-frame clones and is missing some. The repertoire has about 150,000 clones, around 79% of them found once; the top ten carry approximately 8.6%. Sequencing was carried out using peripheral blood. The origin of the receptors is a man aged 50 or older with active or convalescent COVID-19.

The genes are TRBV25-1 and TRBJ2-1, with TRBD2 matching over 10 bases. The CDR3 is made up of 15 amino acids. Germline V gene data show CDR1 as MGHDK and CDR2 as SYGVNS. Losses at the gene ends were 3 bases for V and 4 bases for J; bases not matched to a gene: 3. DNA of the CDR3: TGTGCCAGCAGTGAGCCTAGCGGGAGATACAATGAGCAGTTCTTC. Its protein product is CASSEPSGRYNEQFF.

The gene calls are TRBV4-2 and TRBJ1-4, with 7 bases fitting TRBD1. Germline values: CDR1 LGHNA, CDR2 YNFKEQ. This CDR3 has 17 residues. Germline trimming cut 4 bases from V and 8 bases from J; bases unmatched to any gene: 16. The CDR3 nucleotides read TGTGCCAGCAGCCGCGACCTTAGGACAGGATTCGGAGAAAAACTGTTTTTT. Encoded protein: CASSRDLRTGFGEKLFF.

The chain employs TRBV11-1 and TRBJ2-5; D gene ambiguous. The CDR3 covers 15 residues. Per the germline V gene, CDR1 is SGHAT and CDR2 is FQDESV (reference sequence). V was trimmed by 2 bases and J by 2 bases, leaving 12 bases between them. The CDR3 DNA follows: TGTGCCAGCAGCTTATACGCAGGCCTACAAGAGACCCAGTACTTC. Residues: CASSLYAGLQETQYF.

The CDR3 is CASSLTGGNTIYF. The CDR3 nucleotides read TGTGCCAGCAGTTTGACAGGGGGAAACACCATATATTTT. The chain uses TRBV12-3 or TRBV12-4 and TRBJ1-3; 7 bases line up with TRBD1. The trim removed 3 bases at V and 4 bases at J, leaving 0 bases unmatched. This CDR3 contains 13 residues.

The V and J genes are TRBV30 and TRBJ1-2; D is ambiguous. CDR1 and CDR2 (germline): GTSNPN, SVGIG (reference sequence). The CDR3 covers 11 residues. Deletions cut 7 bases from V and 4 bases from J, with 10 bases between. The CDR3, as DNA: TGTGCCTATTCCGGGTCCTATGGCTACACCTTC. Protein product: CAYSGSYGYTF.

In nucleotides, the CDR3 is TGTGCCAGCAGCCATTTACCCCGGACTAGCAGCGGGGAGCTGTTTTTT. Residues: CASSHLPRTSSGELFF. The V call is TRBV3-1 (or the pseudogene TRBV3-2), the J call TRBJ2-2; 8 bases fit TRBD2. Germline assignment: CDR1 LGHDT and CDR2 YNNKEL (reference sequence). Trimming at V came to 3 bases and at J to 7 bases, leaving 10 bases not matched to a gene. The CDR3 covers 16 residues.

The chain joins TRBV23-1 to TRBJ2-5, with TRBD1 matching 8 bases. TRBV23-1 is an ORF, with its function uncertain. The junction had 11 bases not matched to a gene; V was cut back by 6 bases and J by 2 bases. The length of the CDR3 is 16 residues. The CDR3 DNA sequence: TGCGCCAGCAGCCCCCGGACAGGGAGGAGGCAAGAGACCCAGTACTTC. Translation: CASSPRTGRRQETQYF.

The rearrangement uses TRBV24-1 and TRBJ2-2; TRBD1 agrees at 8 bases. V was clipped by 4 bases and J by 15 bases; unmatched bases: 12. CDR3 length equals 14 residues. Germline CDR1 reads KGHDR; CDR2 reads SFDVKD. The CDR3 DNA reads as TGTGCCACCAGTGACCTCGCTGACAGGGGAAGGGTGTTTTTT. It encodes CATSDLADRGRVFF.

The chain combines TRBV5-1 with TRBJ2-1; the match to TRBD2 covers 9 bases. The CDR3 has 16 amino acids. Trimming cost V 0 bases and J 8 bases; bases outside gene matches: 9. Germline lookup yields CDR1 SGHRS and CDR2 YFSETQ. CDR3 sequence: CASSLEGREGLDEQFF. As DNA, the CDR3 is TGCGCCAGCAGCTTGGAAGGGCGGGAGGGCCTTGATGAGCAGTTCTTC.

This rearrangement joins TRBV19 to TRBJ2-1; 8 bases are a match to TRBD2. Trimming took 4 bases from V and 8 from J; bases not matched to a gene: 10. This CDR3 has 15 residues. Germline V gene sequence: CDR1 LNHDA, CDR2 SQIVND (reference sequence). The CDR3 sequence: CASSTHTGGMDEQFF. The CDR3 DNA reads as TGTGCCAGTAGTACCCATACGGGAGGGATGGATGAGCAGTTCTTC.

The chain is built from TRBV28 and TRBJ2-3, with TRBD2 matching 12 bases. There are 14 residues in the CDR3. Germline trimming cut 6 bases from V and 4 bases from J; bases unmatched to any gene: 2. The germline V gene has CDR1 MDHEN and CDR2 SYDVKM. The CDR3 nucleotides are TGTGCCAGCAGACCTAGCGGGAGGGCAGATACGCAGTATTTT. As protein: CASRPSGRADTQYF. Looking up the rest from reference TRBV28 and TRBJ2-3 gives the full variable domain: DVKVTQSSRYLVKRTGEKVFLECVQDMDHENMFWYRQDPGLGLRLIYFSYDVKMKEKGDIPEGYSVSREKKERFSLILESASTNQTSMYLCASRPSGRADTQYFGPGTRLTVL.

This clone has more than one count but fewer than ten. V and J are TRBV7-3 and TRBJ2-3; D uncertain. Per the germline V gene, CDR1 is SGHTA and CDR2 is FQGTGA. Trimming stripped 5 bases from V and 6 bases from J, with 12 bases between. The CDR3 consists of 13 residues. CDR3 bases: TGTGCCAGCAGCCCCATAGAGGAGGATACGCAGTATTTT. This gives the protein CASSPIEEDTQYF.

The V gene is TRBV5-4, the J gene TRBJ2-7, with D maybe TRBD1 (6 bases). The CDR3 loop spans 12 amino acids. Germline V gene sequence: CDR1 SGHNT, CDR2 YYREEE (reference sequence). V dropped 3 bases and J dropped 6 bases, with 10 bases sitting between them. The CDR3 nucleotides read TGTGCCAGCAGCTGGTCAGGGGCCGAGCAGTACTTC. The encoded protein is CASSWSGAEQYF.

The chain joins TRBV28 to TRBJ1-2; 9 bases agree with TRBD1. V trimming: 4 bases; J trimming: 4 bases; junction bases outside the gene matches: 4. The CDR3 is 14 amino acids. Per the germline V gene, CDR1 is MDHEN and CDR2 is SYDVKM. CDR3 sequence: CASSSSDRGYGYTF. CDR3 bases: TGTGCCAGCAGTTCCTCGGACAGGGGCTATGGCTACACCTTC.

The chain is built from TRBV9 and TRBJ2-1; 10 bases line up with TRBD2. CDR1 is SGDLS, CDR2 YYNGEE, per germline. Trimming removed 1 base from V and 1 base from J; junction bases left unmatched: 5. The length of the CDR3 is 17 residues. The CDR3 DNA reads as TGTGCCAGCAGCGTAACAGCGGGGGGGGTGTCCTACAATGAGCAGTTCTTC. As protein: CASSVTAGGVSYNEQFF.

This clone was seen only once. V usage is TRBV24-1 and J usage is TRBJ1-5; no firm D call. V gave up 9 bases and J gave up 3 bases, with 11 bases separating them. The CDR3 contains 13 residues. CDR1 is KGHDR, CDR2 SFDVKD, per germline. Here the CDR3 reads CATRGGFNQPQHF. The CDR3 DNA reads TGTGCCACCCGCGGAGGGTTCAATCAGCCCCAGCATTTT.

The chain has TRBV5-1 and TRBJ2-2; tentative D call: TRBD1 (5 bases). The CDR3 runs to 15 residues. Trimming pared 6 bases from V and 2 bases from J, leaving 14 bases between. Germline values: CDR1 SGHRS, CDR2 YFSETQ. The DNA of the CDR3 is TGCGCCAGCACTAACAGCAGGGCAAACACCGGGGAGCTGTTTTTT. It encodes CASTNSRANTGELFF.

V gene TRBV28 combines with J gene TRBJ2-1; TRBD2 matches at 11 bases. From germline, CDR1 is MDHEN and CDR2 SYDVKM. V shed 4 bases and J 7 bases; nucleotides not matched to a gene: 9. The CDR3 contains 16 residues. The CDR3 DNA sequence: TGTGCCAGCAGTTCTCTAGCGGGAGGTCCTGGTAATGAGCAGTTCTTC. It is translated as CASSSLAGGPGNEQFF.

V and J are TRBV24-1 and TRBJ2-5; a weak D match, TRBD1 (5 bases). CDR1 is KGHDR and CDR2 is SFDVKD in the germline V gene. The CDR3 has 14 amino acids. Trimming removed 2 bases at V and 1 base at J, with 7 bases between. The CDR3 is CATSDYRSQETQYF. The CDR3 coding sequence is TGTGCCACCAGTGATTACAGGTCCCAAGAGACCCAGTACTTC.

The rearrangement joins TRBV10-2 to TRBJ1-2; D not resolved. Germline values: CDR1 WSHSY, CDR2 SAAADI. Between the trimmed V and J ends, which lost 4 bases and 2 bases, there was a span of 8 bases. The length of the CDR3 is 13 residues. The CDR3 protein is CASSVRGNYGYTF. The DNA for the CDR3 is TGCGCCAGCAGTGTTCGCGGAAACTATGGCTACACCTTC.

The J gene is TRBJ2-1, the V gene TRBV19; maybe TRBD1 (6 bases). This CDR3 region has 13 residues. V shed 7 bases and J shed 8 bases, with 15 bases lying between them. Germline CDR1 is LNHDA and CDR2 is SQIVND (reference sequence). CDR3 sequence: CASTRDTSDEQFF. The CDR3 DNA reads TGTGCCAGTACCCGGGACACATCCGATGAGCAGTTCTTC. The complete variable domain, with remaining parts taken from reference TRBV19 and TRBJ2-1, reads DGGITQSPKYLFRKEGQNVTLSCEQNLNHDAMYWYRQDPGQGLRLIYYSQIVNDFQKGDIAEGYSVSREKKESFPLTVTSAQKNPTAFYLCASTRDTSDEQFFGPGTRLTVL.

The J gene is TRBJ1-1, the V gene TRBV6-6; 9 positions agree with TRBD1. The CDR3 has 15 residues. CDR1 and CDR2 from the germline V gene are MNHNY and SVGAGI (reference sequence). V dropped 2 bases and J dropped 5; count of bases not matched to a gene: 6. CDR3 nucleotide sequence: TGTGCCAGCAGTTACCCAGGGACAGGGTATACTGAAGCTTTCTTT. It specifies CASSYPGTGYTEAFF.

The V gene is TRBV9, the J gene TRBJ1-1; the D gene is possibly TRBD1 (5 bases). The germline V gene has CDR1 SGDLS and CDR2 YYNGEE. With 0 bases removed from V and 3 bases from J, the gap between germline ends came to 12 bases. CDR3 size: 15 residues. The CDR3 DNA is TGTGCCAGCAGCGTAGCTCCAGGAGGGGACACTGAAGCTTTCTTT. Amino acid sequence: CASSVAPGGDTEAFF.

The gene calls are TRBV7-8 and TRBJ1-1; D is possibly TRBD1 (6 bases). This CDR3 region has 17 residues. Per germline, CDR1 SGHVS and CDR2 FQNEAQ. The V gene lost 1 base and the J gene lost 0 bases, with 15 bases spanning the gap. This chain's CDR3 is CASSLGGRGLLNTEAFF. CDR3 nucleotide sequence: TGTGCCAGCAGCTTAGGAGGCAGGGGCCTGTTGAACACTGAAGCTTTCTTT.

J is TRBJ1-1 and V is TRBV7-2; possible D gene TRBD1, 6 bases. Trimming stripped 4 bases from V and 1 base from J, with 13 bases between. The germline V gene has CDR1 SGHTA and CDR2 FQGNSA. The CDR3 has 15 amino acids. The CDR3 is CASSSSGTTNTEAFF. CDR3 DNA: TGTGCCAGCAGCTCCTCCGGGACAACGAACACTGAAGCTTTCTTT.

The V gene is TRBV7-3, the J gene TRBJ2-3; 9 nucleotides match TRBD1. The CDR3 spans 15 residues. J was trimmed by 3 bases and V by 5 bases; bases with no gene match: 6. Germline CDR1 is SGHTA and CDR2 is FQGTGA. CDR3 DNA: TGTGCCAGCAGCCTGGACAGGGGCGTGACAGATACGCAGTATTTT. As protein: CASSLDRGVTDTQYF.

This clone came up once. Within the sample, other DNA sequences also encode this same CDR3. This chain uses TRBV11-2 with TRBJ2-3; D uncertain. This CDR3 is 13 amino acids long. Between the trimmed V and J ends, which lost 1 base and 1 base, there was a span of 3 bases. The V gene's germline CDR1 is SGHAT and CDR2 FQNNGV. CDR3 sequence: CASSLAGTDTQYF. DNA for the CDR3: TGTGCCAGCAGCTTAGCGGGCACAGATACGCAGTATTTT.